This passage covers 14 T cell receptor beta chains from one sample sequenced in a study of CXCR3-negative and CXCR3-positive naive CD8 T cells. The method, 5' RACE with UMI labels, was used to prepare the TRB cDNA libraries. No DNA is given; TCRdb re-called the 5' RACE reads and lists each CDR3 protein once. Its table lists about 40,000 distinct CDR3 sequences. Sequenced input: memory CD8+ T cells from blood. These receptor sequences come from a human donor in good health. Some clones in this sample may be carry-over from other donors' samples.

The chain uses TRBV20-1 and TRBJ2-1; lacking DNA, the TRBD1 call made by TCRdb goes unchecked. Germline CDR1 is DFQATT and CDR2 is SNEGSKA (reference sequence). This CDR3 region has 15 residues. CDR3 residues: CSASWTGLSYNEQFF.

The CDR3 loop is CANSTSGSLFSTDTQYF. The rearrangement uses TRBV7-3 and TRBJ2-3; the D gene TCRdb calls, TRBD2, cannot be checked with no DNA. Germline CDR1 SGHTA, CDR2 FQGTGA. The CDR3 is 17 residues long.

The gene calls are TRBV24-1 and TRBJ1-1; TCRdb returns TRBD1, unconfirmable since there is no DNA. This CDR3 region has 13 residues. Germline V gives CDR1 KGHDR, CDR2 SFDVKD. The CDR3 protein is CATSDFPGTEAFF.

This sequence joins TRBV21-1 and TRBJ1-2; the D call of TRBD1 rests on TCRdb alone, since no DNA is present to check it. TRBV21-1 is shown as a pseudogene. The length of the CDR3 is 16 residues. The CDR3 reads CASSNYSGQTNYGYTF.

The chain links TRBV5-1 to TRBJ2-3; with no DNA, the TCRdb D assignment of TRBD2 cannot be verified. The CDR3 totals 15 residues. Looked up from germline, CDR1 is SGHRS and CDR2 is YFSETQ. CDR3: CASSSSLAGGHRQYF.

The chain joins TRBV7-6 to TRBJ1-2. From germline, CDR1 is SGHVS and CDR2 FNYEAQ. CDR3 length: 13 amino acids. The CDR3 loop is CASSLGRNYGYTF.

CDR3 residues: CATSREEGVEQYF. This sequence joins TRBV15 and TRBJ2-7; TCRdb's D call of TRBD1 is untestable without DNA. Germline loops: CDR1 LNHNV, CDR2 YYDKDF (reference sequence). The CDR3 is 13 residues long.

The gene calls are TRBV7-9 and TRBJ1-1; with no DNA, the TCRdb D assignment of TRBD1 cannot be verified. The CDR3 runs 13 residues. Germline V gives CDR1 SEHNR, CDR2 FQNEAQ (reference sequence). CDR3 loop: CASSLGTGPRAFF.

The chain joins TRBV15 to TRBJ2-3. The CDR3 contains 16 residues. CDR1 is LNHNV, CDR2 YYDKDF, per germline (reference sequence). The CDR3 sequence: CATSRDESYSTDTQYF.

The chain couples TRBV12-3 or TRBV12-4 to TRBJ2-1; TCRdb proposes TRBD2, but this gene call is untestable without DNA. CDR3 length equals 14 residues. CDR3 protein: CASRPGGLNNEQFF.

This chain links TRBV29-1 with TRBJ2-2. The CDR3 is made up of 12 amino acids. Germline V gives CDR1 SQVTM, CDR2 ANQGSEA. The CDR3 spells CSVGGNTGELFF.

This CDR3 reads CASSLGVGTGGLEQYF. The chain has TRBV7-3 and TRBJ2-7; the TCRdb call, TRBD1, lacks DNA for checking. The CDR3 is 16 residues long. Germline V gene sequence: CDR1 SGHTA, CDR2 FQGTGA.

The chain uses TRBV7-2 and TRBJ2-5. The CDR3 extends over 12 amino acids. CDR1 and CDR2 from the germline V gene are SGHTA and FQGNSA. This CDR3 reads CASLYPTGTQYF. Looking up the rest from reference TRBV7-2 and TRBJ2-5 gives the full variable domain: GAGVSQSPSNKVTEKGKDVELRCDPISGHTALYWYRQSLGQGLEFLIYFQGNSAPDKSGLPSDRFSAERTGGSVSTLTIQRTQQEDSAVYLCASLYPTGTQYFGPGTRLLVL.

CDR3 protein: CSVDHGGLGYTF. The V gene is TRBV29-1, the J gene TRBJ1-2; absent DNA, TCRdb's TRBD1 call cannot be checked. The germline gives CDR1 SQVTM, CDR2 ANQGSEA. The length of the CDR3 is 12 residues.